The 18 T cell receptor beta chains listed next were all sequenced from one sample in a study of Ad26.COV2.S vaccination and SARS-CoV-2 variants. Treatment denoted: 15 to 20 received Ad26.COV2.S at low or high dose, single or two shots; 5 received placebo; per-sample allocation not given. Samples analyzed were those drawn on day 63 after the first vaccine or placebo injection. Libraries were prepared by immunoSEQ multiplex PCR; TCRdb keeps only in-frame clonotypes and omits some of them. The sample lists about 370,000 clones, over 75% occurring once. The sequenced sample was peripheral blood, obtained in a trial of Ad26.COV2.S vaccine versus placebo. The source is a person between 18 and 65 years old who received the Ad26.COV2.S COVID-19 vaccine or a placebo.

This sequence joins TRBV28 and TRBJ1-1; D perhaps matches TRBD1 (5 bases). Germline V gives CDR1 MDHEN, CDR2 SYDVKM. The CDR3 is 13 residues long. Trimming shortened V by 4 bases and J by 3 bases, and 9 bases separated the two germline ends. CDR3 DNA: TGTGCCAGCAGTTCTACGGGGCACACTGAAGCTTTCTTT. Protein: CASSSTGHTEAFF.

This clone came up once. CDR3 DNA sequence: TGTGCCAGCAGTTTGGTGGCGGCGTCCGTTTACGAGCAGTACTTC. This encodes CASSLVAASVYEQYF. The genes are TRBV27 and TRBJ2-7; D unresolved. The V and J ends lost 3 bases and 4 bases respectively, with 16 bases between them. The CDR3 is made up of 15 amino acids. Per the germline V gene, CDR1 is MNHEY and CDR2 is SMNVEV (reference sequence).

This sequence joins TRBV29-1 and TRBJ2-1; unclear D gene. The CDR3 has 12 amino acids. Trimming removed 4 bases at V and 6 bases at J, with 10 bases between. CDR1 and CDR2 from the germline V gene are SQVTM and ANQGSEA. CDR3 sequence: CSVGTAPNEQFF. The CDR3 region has the DNA TGCAGCGTTGGGACGGCTCCCAATGAGCAGTTCTTC.

The chain combines TRBV3-1 (or the pseudogene TRBV3-2) with TRBJ2-7; D uncertain. There are 12 residues in the CDR3. The V and J ends lost 6 bases and 7 bases respectively, with 13 bases between them. Germline CDR1 and CDR2: LGHDT and YNNKEL (reference sequence). CDR3 in DNA: TGTGCCAGCAGAGGAGTGGGGTGGGAGCAGTACTTC. This encodes CASRGVGWEQYF.

The chain has TRBV7-2 and TRBJ2-5; perhaps TRBD2 as D (6 bases). Between the trimmed V and J ends, which lost 1 base and 4 bases, there was a span of 13 bases. The CDR3 consists of 15 residues. The germline V gene has CDR1 SGHTA and CDR2 FQGNSA. Here the CDR3 DNA reads TGTGCCAGCAGCTTAGACGGGAGATTCGGAGAGACCCAGTACTTC. This gives the protein CASSLDGRFGETQYF.

The rearrangement links TRBV11-2 to TRBJ2-1, with TRBD2 matching 9 bases. CDR1 is SGHAT and CDR2 is FQNNGV in the germline V gene. V shed 5 bases, J shed 2 bases, and the junction held 10 bases outside the gene matches. This CDR3 is built from 17 residues. The CDR3 loop reads CASSPFLGGRAYNEQFF. Here the CDR3 DNA reads TGTGCCAGCAGCCCATTCCTGGGCGGGAGGGCCTACAATGAGCAGTTCTTC. Full variable domain (remainder filled in from reference TRBV11-2 and TRBJ2-1): EAGVAQSPRYKIIEKRQSVAFWCNPISGHATLYWYQQILGQGPKLLIQFQNNGVVDDSQLPKDRFSAERLKGVDSTLKIQPAKLEDSAVYLCASSPFLGGRAYNEQFFGPGTRLTVL.

Here the CDR3 reads CASSQDGQGASAGANVLTF. The CDR3 DNA follows: TGCGCCAGCAGCCAAGATGGGCAGGGGGCGTCTGCTGGGGCCAACGTCCTGACTTTC. V is TRBV4-1 and J is TRBJ2-6, with 8 positions matching TRBD1. V lost 0 bases and J lost 2; bases outside the gene matches: 9. The CDR3 spans 19 residues. Germline V gives CDR1 MGHRA, CDR2 YSYEKL.

This rearrangement joins TRBV7-2 to TRBJ1-1; the match to TRBD1 covers 7 bases. Trimming cost V 3 bases and J 5 bases; bases outside gene matches: 6. The CDR3 contains 14 residues. CDR1 is SGHTA, CDR2 FQGNSA, per germline. CDR3: CASSLAGGRTEAFF. Here the CDR3 DNA reads TGTGCCAGCAGCTTGGCAGGGGGTAGGACTGAAGCTTTCTTT.

This sequence joins TRBV6-5 and TRBJ2-1; D gene unclear. Between the trimmed V and J ends, which lost 6 bases and 2 bases, there was a span of 11 bases. CDR1 and CDR2 from the germline V gene are MNHEY and SVGAGI. The CDR3 spans 14 residues. The CDR3 region has the DNA TGTGCCAGCAGCCACGAGACCACCTACAATGAGCAGTTCTTC. It codes for CASSHETTYNEQFF.

The V gene is TRBV7-2, the J gene TRBJ2-7; perhaps TRBD2 as D (6 bases). Germline V gene lookup returns CDR1 SGHTA and CDR2 FQGNSA. V was cut by 6 bases and J by 2 bases, with 17 bases left in between. The CDR3 has 15 residues. The CDR3 protein is CASRSGGRATYEQYF. CDR3 nucleotides: TGTGCCAGCAGGTCCGGGGGACGCGCTACCTACGAGCAGTACTTC.

The J gene is TRBJ2-1, the V gene TRBV24-1; D possibly matches TRBD1 or TRBD2 (5 bases each). The CDR3 length is 14 residues. Per germline, CDR1 KGHDR and CDR2 SFDVKD. Trimming left V 4 bases short and J 10 bases short, with 16 bases between. CDR3 loop: CATSDPNTGTEQFF. CDR3 nucleotides: TGTGCCACCAGTGACCCCAATACCGGGACCGAGCAGTTCTTC.

This chain uses TRBV14 with TRBJ2-6, with TRBD1 matching 10 bases. Per the germline V gene, CDR1 is SGHDN and CDR2 is FVKESK. This CDR3 is 17 amino acids long. V was pared by 3 bases and J by 0 bases, with 2 bases of the junction left unmatched. This CDR3 is CASSHWTGGSGANVLTF. DNA for the CDR3: TGTGCCAGCAGCCATTGGACAGGGGGCTCTGGGGCCAACGTCCTGACTTTC. The full variable domain, completed using reference TRBV14 and TRBJ2-6, is EAGVTQFPSHSVIEKGQTVTLRCDPISGHDNLYWYRRVMGKEIKFLLHFVKESKQDESGMPNNRFLAERTGGTYSTLKVQPAELEDSGVYFCASSHWTGGSGANVLTFGAGSRLTVL.

The chain recombines TRBV12-5 with TRBJ2-1, with 9 bases that match TRBD1. In germline, CDR1 is LGHNT, CDR2 FRNRAP. The CDR3 is 13 residues long. V was pared by 6 bases and J by 10 bases, with 7 bases of the junction left unmatched. The CDR3 here is CASGSGQGREQFF. The CDR3 DNA follows: TGTGCTAGTGGGTCCGGACAGGGGCGGGAGCAGTTCTTC.

This chain joins TRBV18 and TRBJ2-3; D not resolved. This CDR3 has 15 amino acids. V was pared by 6 bases and J by 0 bases, with 13 bases between. Germline CDR1 reads KGHSH; CDR2 reads LQKENI. The CDR3 protein is CASSDYQRSTDTQYF. The CDR3 DNA reads TGTGCCAGCTCCGATTACCAACGTAGCACAGATACGCAGTATTTT.

This chain joins TRBV7-9 and TRBJ2-3; D possibly uses TRBD1 or TRBD2 (5 bases each). The V end was cut by 5 bases, the J end by 6 bases, with 12 bases between. In germline, CDR1 is SEHNR, CDR2 FQNEAQ (reference sequence). This CDR3 spans 13 amino acids. The CDR3 loop reads CASSLEWDDTQYF. The CDR3 DNA reads as TGTGCCAGCAGCCTAGAGTGGGACGATACGCAGTATTTT.

This clone was detected only a few times. V usage is TRBV6-2 or TRBV6-3 and J usage is TRBJ2-2; 7 positions agree with TRBD2. There are 15 residues in the CDR3. V lost 2 bases and J lost 3; bases outside the gene matches: 3. CDR1 and CDR2 from the germline V gene are MNHEY and SVGEGT. CDR3 residues: CASSYASGYTGELFF. CDR3 bases: TGTGCCAGCAGTTACGCTAGCGGATACACCGGGGAGCTGTTTTTT.

This clone was seen more than once but under ten times. The chain couples TRBV7-6 to TRBJ2-7, with D possibly called TRBD1 or TRBD2 (5 bases each). The germline gives CDR1 SGHVS, CDR2 FNYEAQ. This CDR3 contains 13 residues. V was pared by 5 bases and J by 6 bases, with 14 bases between. CDR3 region: CASSPLLRGEQYF. DNA of the CDR3: TGTGCCAGCAGCCCCTTGTTGAGGGGCGAGCAGTACTTC.

The rearrangement joins TRBV30 to TRBJ1-3, with D perhaps matching TRBD1 (5 bases). Trimming removed 7 bases from V and 7 bases from J, with 8 bases in between. The CDR3 is 10 amino acids. From germline, CDR1 is GTSNPN and CDR2 SVGIG (reference sequence). DNA of the CDR3: TGTGCCTTCGGGGGGAACACCATATATTTT. Translation: CAFGGNTIYF. The full variable domain, with the rest looked up from reference TRBV30 and TRBJ1-3, is SQTIHQWPATLVQPVGSPLSLECTVEGTSNPNLYWYRQAAGRGLQLLFYSVGIGQISSEVPQNLSASRPQDRQFILSSKKLLLSDSGFYLCAFGGNTIYFGEGSWLTVV.